Sequencing of this T cell receptor (beta chain) was carried out in a study of post-analysis software for immune sequencing data. Study background: There were relapsing-remitting, secondary progressive and progressive-relapsing multiple sclerosis among the disease courses included.

cDNA libraries for TCR beta contained unique molecular identifiers. One entry per CDR3 protein results from TCRdb running MiXCR on the PCR reads. Here the sample spans approximately 150,000 distinct CDR3 sequences, approximately 28% being singletons. Notes on this clonotype: Its antigen is not known.

Study-wide results and limits: When compared against controls, multiple sclerosis patients showed significantly lower normalized Chao1 diversity. In patients, four to six TRBV segments were more frequent than in controls, with TRBV5-6, TRBV5-1 and TRBV20-1 among them.

Germline V gene sequence: CDR1 DFQATT, CDR2 SNEGSKA (reference sequence). This CDR3 has 13 amino acids. The J gene is TRBJ1-2, the V gene TRBV20-1; D is perhaps TRBD1 (5 bases). The sequence derives from a girl between 10 and 17 years old with multiple sclerosis. The sequencing sample was made of blood. CDR3 in amino acids: CANREPRGYGYTF. The CDR3 nucleotides are TGCGCAAATAGGGAGCCGAGGGGCTATGGCTACACCTTC.